This entry describes one T cell receptor (beta chain). This CDR3 region has 15 residues. Between the trimmed V and J ends, which lost 3 bases and 0 bases, there was a span of 10 bases. This sample was included in a study of T cells after yellow fever vaccination. TCRdb passed the 5' RACE reads through MiXCR, listing each CDR3 protein once. The sample holds a few hundred thousand distinct CDR3 sequences, about a sixth seen once. The sequence was collected from a man aged 18 to 29 who received the YFV17D yellow fever vaccine. The J gene is TRBJ2-3, the V gene TRBV12-3 or TRBV12-4, with D perhaps matching TRBD2 (5 bases). The sample was PBMCs, taken more than 4 days after the first yellow fever vaccination. In nucleotides, the CDR3 is TGTGCCAGCAGTTTTCCATCGGGGAGCACAGATACGCAGTATTTT. Its protein product is CASSFPSGSTDTQYF.